Following are 28 T cell receptor beta chains from one sample sequenced in a study of blood T cell repertoires in COVID-19. Method: immunoSEQ multiplex PCR; TCRdb's copy keeps in-frame clones and lacks some. The sample holds about 220,000 clones, approximately 90% seen once. Input material: PBMCs or T cells enriched from blood (not recorded which). The source of these receptors is a woman in her twenties or thirties who had recovered from COVID-19.

The J gene is TRBJ2-1, the V gene TRBV6-2 or TRBV6-3; 13 positions match TRBD2. CDR3 length equals 18 residues. J was trimmed by 2 bases and V by 4 bases; bases with no gene match: 8. Germline V gene sequence: CDR1 MNHEY, CDR2 SVGEGT. The CDR3 is CASSSPRLAGGTYNEQFF. In DNA, the CDR3 is TGTGCCAGCAGTTCCCCGCGACTAGCGGGGGGCACCTACAATGAGCAGTTCTTC.

This chain uses TRBV27 with TRBJ2-7, with 13 bases that match TRBD2. This CDR3 comprises 17 residues. From germline, CDR1 is MNHEY and CDR2 SMNVEV (reference sequence). The V and J ends lost 5 bases and 0 bases, in that order; junction bases with no gene match: 7. CDR3 coding DNA: TGTGCCAGCAGTCCCCCGGGACTAGCGGGGCCCTCCTACGAGCAGTACTTC. Translation: CASSPPGLAGPSYEQYF.

This chain connects TRBV5-6 to TRBJ2-7; 8 bases fit TRBD1. The junction had 5 bases not matched to a gene; V was cut back by 2 bases and J by 4 bases. The CDR3 runs to 14 residues. Germline CDR1 is SGHDT and CDR2 is YYEEEE. CDR3 residues: CASSLDRGGYEQYF. The DNA of the CDR3 is TGTGCCAGCAGCTTAGACAGGGGTGGATACGAGCAGTACTTC.

This rearrangement joins TRBV18 to TRBJ1-5; TRBD1 is a possible D gene (6 bases). Trimming stripped 3 bases from V and 6 bases from J, with 12 bases between. The length of the CDR3 is 14 residues. Germline V lookup: CDR1 KGHSH, CDR2 LQKENI. CDR3 DNA: TGTGCCAGCTCACCCACAGGGACCACTCAGCCCCAGCATTTT. Translating gives CASSPTGTTQPQHF. The full variable domain, its missing parts supplied by reference TRBV18 and TRBJ1-5, is NAGVMQNPRHLVRRRGQEARLRCSPMKGHSHVYWYRQLPEEGLKFMVYLQKENIIDESGMPKERFSAEFPKEGPSILRIQQVVRGDSAAYFCASSPTGTTQPQHFGDGTRLSIL.

The chain carries TRBV28 and TRBJ2-1; D is unclear. The CDR3 runs to 12 residues. The V and J ends lost 6 bases and 12 bases respectively, with 15 bases between them. Germline V CDR1 and CDR2: MDHEN, SYDVKM. CDR3 in DNA: TGTGCCAGCAGCCCGGCGAGGCTGGTGCAGTTCTTC. The encoded protein is CASSPARLVQFF. Combining the CDR3 with reference TRBV28 and TRBJ2-1 gives the whole variable domain DVKVTQSSRYLVKRTGEKVFLECVQDMDHENMFWYRQDPGLGLRLIYFSYDVKMKEKGDIPEGYSVSREKKERFSLILESASTNQTSMYLCASSPARLVQFFGPGTRLTVL.

CDR3 residues: CASSQLPRPTNEKLFF. The CDR3 DNA follows: TGTGCCAGCAGCCAACTCCCCAGGCCCACTAATGAAAAACTGTTTTTT. The rearrangement links TRBV4-2 to TRBJ1-4; D is undetermined. The CDR3 loop spans 16 amino acids. Germline V gene sequence: CDR1 LGHNA, CDR2 YNFKEQ. V was clipped by 2 bases and J by 2 bases, with 12 bases between them.

V and J are TRBV10-3 and TRBJ1-3, with D possibly TRBD1 on 5 matching bases. The CDR3 runs 16 residues. The germline gives CDR1 ENHRY, CDR2 SYGVKD. Trimming shortened V by 0 bases and J by 0 bases, and 9 bases separated the two germline ends. CDR3 loop: CAISESGVSSGNTIYF. DNA for the CDR3: TGTGCCATCAGTGAGTCAGGGGTCAGCTCTGGAAACACCATATATTTT.

The chain links TRBV7-3 to TRBJ2-3; TRBD1 matches at 7 bases. The CDR3 loop spans 14 amino acids. V shed 6 bases and J 0 bases; nucleotides not matched to a gene: 3. Per germline, CDR1 SGHTA and CDR2 FQGTGA. The CDR3 DNA sequence: TGTGCCAGCAGTCAGGGGGTCAGCACAGATACGCAGTATTTT. Residues: CASSQGVSTDTQYF.

The chain carries TRBV13 and TRBJ1-6; TRBD1 might be the D (5 bases). V lost 6 bases to trimming and J lost 10 bases, with 13 bases between them. The germline CDR1 and CDR2 sequences are PRHDT and FYEKMQ (reference sequence). The CDR3 runs to 13 residues. The CDR3, as DNA: TGTGCCAGCAGACTAACAGGAAACTCACCCCTCCACTTT. Its protein is CASRLTGNSPLHF. The variable domain in full, completed from reference TRBV13 and TRBJ1-6, reads AAGVIQSPRHLIKEKRETATLKCYPIPRHDTVYWYQQGPGQDPQFLISFYEKMQSDKGSIPDRFSAQQFSDYHSELNMSSLELGDSALYFCASRLTGNSPLHFGNGTRLTVT.

The CDR3 sequence is CASSQGQGAFF. The CDR3 DNA reads TGTGCCAGCAGCCAAGGACAGGGGGCTTTCTTT. The V gene is TRBV11-2, the J gene TRBJ1-1; 9 nucleotides line up with TRBD1. The germline CDR1 and CDR2 sequences are SGHAT and FQNNGV. V was clipped by 5 bases and J by 11 bases; unmatched bases: 3. This CDR3 is 11 amino acids long. The whole variable domain, remainder taken from reference TRBV11-2 and TRBJ1-1, is EAGVAQSPRYKIIEKRQSVAFWCNPISGHATLYWYQQILGQGPKLLIQFQNNGVVDDSQLPKDRFSAERLKGVDSTLKIQPAKLEDSAVYLCASSQGQGAFFGQGTRLTVV.

The chain couples TRBV7-9 to TRBJ2-1, with 7 positions matching TRBD1. Germline CDR1 reads SEHNR; CDR2 reads FQNEAQ (reference sequence). This CDR3 is 16 amino acids long. The junction had 6 bases not matched to a gene; V was cut back by 0 bases and J by 4 bases. CDR3 in DNA: TGTGCCAGCAGCTTAGCGACAGGGCTAAGGTACAATGAGCAGTTCTTC. This gives the protein CASSLATGLRYNEQFF.

V and J are TRBV7-3 and TRBJ2-6; no clear D gene. This CDR3 is 14 amino acids long. Germline CDR1 reads SGHTA; CDR2 reads FQGTGA. V shed 3 bases and J shed 2 bases, with 5 bases lying between them. As DNA, the CDR3 is TGTGCCAGCAGCTTCCGGGCTGGGGCCAACGTCCTGACTTTC. Protein product: CASSFRAGANVLTF.

The chain recombines TRBV3-1 (or the pseudogene TRBV3-2) with TRBJ1-3; D gene unclear. Between the trimmed V and J ends, which lost 0 bases and 4 bases, there was a span of 13 bases. Germline V gene data show CDR1 as LGHDT and CDR2 as YNNKEL (reference sequence). The CDR3 extends over 16 amino acids. CDR3 region: CASSQELYGAGNTIYF. CDR3 nucleotide sequence: TGTGCCAGCAGCCAAGAATTATATGGTGCGGGAAACACCATATATTTT.

This clone was found once. This sequence joins TRBV25-1 and TRBJ1-2; a possible D gene is TRBD1 (5 bases). V was cut by 3 bases and J by 0 bases, with 11 bases left in between. The CDR3 totals 15 residues. Germline CDR1 and CDR2: MGHDK and SYGVNS. The CDR3 DNA is TGTGCCAGCAGTGAGGGTGGGGCATCTAACTATGGCTACACCTTC. Amino acids: CASSEGGASNYGYTF.

The chain joins TRBV11-1 to TRBJ2-1, with 13 bases lining up with TRBD2. Trimming cost V 6 bases and J 4 bases; bases outside gene matches: 6. Germline V lookup: CDR1 SGHAT, CDR2 FQDESV (reference sequence). The CDR3 sequence is 16 residues long. CDR3 sequence (DNA): TGTGCCAGCAGGAAACTAGCGGGGGGGCCTTACAATGAGCAGTTCTTC. This sequence encodes CASRKLAGGPYNEQFF.

This clone has only one observation. The rearrangement uses TRBV19 and TRBJ2-2; TRBD2 agrees at 14 bases. From germline, CDR1 is LNHDA and CDR2 SQIVND (reference sequence). This CDR3 has 18 residues. Trimming took 5 bases from V and 5 from J; bases not matched to a gene: 10. DNA for the CDR3: TGTGCCAGTAGTTTGGGACTAGCGGGGGCGATCGAGACCGGGGAGCTGTTTTTT. Translation gives CASSLGLAGAIETGELFF.

This chain connects TRBV4-1 to TRBJ1-2; 9 bases match TRBD1. Trimming cost V 2 bases and J 3 bases; bases outside gene matches: 4. Germline CDR1 is MGHRA and CDR2 is YSYEKL. The CDR3 sequence is 15 residues long. CDR3 DNA: TGCGCCAGCAGCCAAAGGACAGGGGAATACTATGGCTACACCTTC. Translating it yields CASSQRTGEYYGYTF.

This chain uses TRBV7-2 with TRBJ2-5, with 8 bases identical to TRBD2. Germline-derived CDR1 and CDR2 are SGHTA and FQGNSA. Trimming took 5 bases from V and 4 from J; bases not matched to a gene: 15. The CDR3 sequence is 17 residues long. This CDR3 reads CASSQFPGRGVSETQYF. DNA of the CDR3: TGTGCCAGCAGCCAATTTCCGGGGCGGGGGGTCTCAGAGACCCAGTACTTC.

V usage is TRBV6-2 or TRBV6-3 and J usage is TRBJ1-5, with D perhaps matching TRBD1 (5 bases). The CDR3 extends over 18 amino acids. Trimming took off 6 bases at V and 0 bases at J, with 21 bases between the two ends. CDR1 and CDR2 from the germline V gene are MNHEY and SVGEGT. The CDR3 here is CASSPRTGLTYSNQPQHF. The CDR3 DNA reads as TGTGCCAGCAGCCCTCGGACGGGACTTACTTATAGCAATCAGCCCCAGCATTTT.

The table lists this clone with a count of one. V gene TRBV6-5 combines with J gene TRBJ2-2; 9 nucleotides agree with TRBD2. The germline CDR1 and CDR2 sequences are MNHEY and SVGAGI. Trimming took 5 bases from V and 6 from J; bases not matched to a gene: 7. This CDR3 has 15 residues. The CDR3 DNA reads as TGTGCCAGCAGTCGACTAGCGGAAGTCCCCGGGGAGCTGTTTTTT. This encodes CASSRLAEVPGELFF.

The chain recombines TRBV19 with TRBJ2-7, with 11 positions matching TRBD2. This CDR3 is built from 15 residues. Germline V gives CDR1 LNHDA, CDR2 SQIVND (reference sequence). V shed 4 bases and J 2 bases; nucleotides not matched to a gene: 4. CDR3 in amino acids: CASSTYSGGAYEQYF. The CDR3 region has the DNA TGTGCCAGTAGTACTTATAGCGGGGGGGCCTACGAGCAGTACTTC.

The gene calls are TRBV29-1 and TRBJ1-1; the D gene is possibly TRBD1 (6 bases). The CDR3 is made up of 12 amino acids. Germline values: CDR1 SQVTM, CDR2 ANQGSEA. Deletions cut 3 bases from V and 6 bases from J, with 11 bases between. CDR3 amino acids: CSVEGARAEAFF. CDR3 DNA sequence: TGCAGCGTTGAGGGGGCGAGGGCTGAAGCTTTCTTT.

V usage is TRBV4-3 and J usage is TRBJ2-6; no reliable D call. Germline V gene lookup returns CDR1 LGHNA and CDR2 YSLEER. The CDR3 spans 16 residues. The V end was cut by 0 bases, the J end by 0 bases, with 6 bases between. The CDR3 protein is CASSQDISSGANVLTF. In DNA, the CDR3 is TGCGCCAGCAGCCAAGATATCTCCTCTGGGGCCAACGTCCTGACTTTC.

The chain carries TRBV7-3 and TRBJ2-1, with D possibly TRBD2 on 6 matching bases. The V end lost 4 bases, the J end lost 0 bases, and 10 bases lay between the germline ends. CDR3 length: 15 amino acids. Germline V lookup: CDR1 SGHTA, CDR2 FQGTGA. The CDR3 loop reads CASSSPGGSYNEQFF. Written as DNA, the CDR3 is TGTGCCAGCAGCTCCCCCGGGGGCTCCTACAATGAGCAGTTCTTC.

The chain couples TRBV20-1 to TRBJ1-2, with 9 bases lining up with TRBD1. The germline V gene has CDR1 DFQATT and CDR2 SNEGSKA (reference sequence). The CDR3 totals 12 residues. V was pared by 3 bases and J by 8 bases, with 4 bases of the junction left unmatched. CDR3: CSASTTGGGYTF. The CDR3 coding sequence is TGCAGTGCTAGTACGACAGGGGGAGGCTACACCTTC.

J is TRBJ1-1 and V is TRBV14; TRBD1 matches 11 bases. Germline CDR1 is SGHDN and CDR2 is FVKESK. Germline trimming cut 5 bases from V and 3 bases from J; bases unmatched to any gene: 8. The CDR3 has 16 amino acids. This CDR3 reads CASSTTDRGPDTEAFF. The CDR3 bases are TGTGCCAGCAGCACAACGGACAGGGGGCCGGACACTGAAGCTTTCTTT.

The chain has TRBV19 and TRBJ2-7, with a tentative D call TRBD1 (6 bases). Germline V gene data show CDR1 as LNHDA and CDR2 as SQIVND (reference sequence). V lost 0 bases, J lost 3 bases, and 12 bases lay in between. This CDR3 region has 15 residues. The CDR3 loop is CASSIDYRTVYEQYF. CDR3 in DNA: TGTGCCAGTAGTATAGATTATAGGACAGTCTACGAGCAGTACTTC.

This chain joins TRBV6-5 and TRBJ1-1; TRBD1 aligns across 7 bases. CDR1 MNHEY and CDR2 SVGAGI come from the germline V gene. Trimming at V came to 5 bases and at J to 1 base, leaving 4 bases not matched to a gene. This CDR3 comprises 14 residues. CDR3 bases: TGTGCCAGCAGTATTGGGACAGCGAACACTGAAGCTTTCTTT. It yields the protein CASSIGTANTEAFF.